A single sample is the source of the 27 T cell receptor beta chains below, sequenced in a study of T cell repertoires in cytomegalovirus infection. TCRdb reprocessed the reads via MiXCR and lists one record per CDR3 protein. The repertoire includes about 350,000 distinct CDR3 sequences, roughly 34% of them detected once, and around an eighth sits in the top ten. No antigen is known for these receptors. Source: cultured PBMCs, taken from culture after CMV antigen stimulation. The receptors derive from a human donor in good health (CMV status not recorded). Some clones in this sample may be carry-over from other donors' samples.

This clonotype showed up just a few times. This chain uses TRBV27 with TRBJ1-2; 7 bases agree with TRBD1. Germline-derived CDR1 and CDR2 are MNHEY and SMNVEV (reference sequence). Losses at the gene ends were 7 bases for V and 4 bases for J; bases not matched to a gene: 12. This CDR3 has 15 amino acids. The CDR3 DNA is TGTGCCAGCATCGTAAGGGGGCGCAGTGCCTATGGCTACACCTTC. This encodes CASIVRGRSAYGYTF.

This clonotype has a handful of counts. The J gene is TRBJ1-1, the V gene TRBV11-3; D remains unclear. The germline V gene encodes CDR1 SGHNT and CDR2 YENEEA. Trimming stripped 0 bases from V and 1 base from J, with 12 bases between. This CDR3 is 16 amino acids long. CDR3: CASSLDHGRPNTEAFF. Written as DNA, the CDR3 is TGTGCCAGCAGCTTAGATCACGGACGCCCGAACACTGAAGCTTTCTTT.

This clonotype was seen only a few times. The chain has TRBV5-6 and TRBJ1-2, with 9 bases that match TRBD1. The CDR3 extends over 15 amino acids. Germline loops: CDR1 SGHDT, CDR2 YYEEEE. V lost 3 bases to trimming and J lost 6 bases; unmatched junction nucleotides: 9. CDR3 DNA: TGTGCCAGCAGCTCCTGGGACAGGGAAGTTGATGGCTACACCTTC. Translated, it gives CASSSWDREVDGYTF.

This clonotype was detected a few times. The chain recombines TRBV19 with TRBJ2-3; D not resolved. Germline-derived CDR1 and CDR2 are LNHDA and SQIVND (reference sequence). The CDR3 loop spans 14 amino acids. The V end lost 3 bases, the J end lost 7 bases, and 14 bases lay between the germline ends. The chain's CDR3 is CASSMGDSLNTQYF. In DNA form, the CDR3 reads TGTGCCAGTAGTATGGGCGACTCCTTGAATACGCAGTATTTT. The complete variable domain, with remaining parts taken from reference TRBV19 and TRBJ2-3, reads DGGITQSPKYLFRKEGQNVTLSCEQNLNHDAMYWYRQDPGQGLRLIYYSQIVNDFQKGDIAEGYSVSREKKESFPLTVTSAQKNPTAFYLCASSMGDSLNTQYFGPGTRLTVL.

The V call is TRBV28, the J call TRBJ2-3; D gene uncertain. CDR1 MDHEN and CDR2 SYDVKM come from the germline V gene. V was trimmed by 5 bases and J by 10 bases, leaving 13 bases between them. CDR3 size: 12 residues. This CDR3 is CASSGSPRAQYF. CDR3 nucleotides: TGTGCCAGCAGTGGGTCACCTCGGGCGCAGTATTTT.

A few counts support this clonotype. CDR3 protein: CATSDLPEDTQYF. The CDR3, as DNA: TGTGCCACCAGTGATTTGCCCGAAGATACGCAGTATTTT. The chain combines TRBV24-1 with TRBJ2-3; D not resolved. The germline V gene has CDR1 KGHDR and CDR2 SFDVKD. Trimming took 0 bases from V and 5 from J, leaving 5 bases between them. The CDR3 contains 13 residues.

This chain connects TRBV6-5 to TRBJ2-1, with 7 bases fitting TRBD2. Germline CDR1 is MNHEY and CDR2 is SVGAGI. V dropped 2 bases and J dropped 9; count of bases not matched to a gene: 7. This CDR3 has 14 amino acids. CDR3 sequence reads: CASSYGLGSGEQFF. The DNA of the CDR3 is TGTGCCAGCAGTTACGGACTAGGATCGGGTGAGCAGTTCTTC.

This clonotype was seen only a few times. The CDR3 spells CASSVSYEQYF. Written as DNA, the CDR3 is TGTGCCAGCAGTGTGTCCTACGAGCAGTACTTC. The chain joins TRBV2 to TRBJ2-7; no firm D call. The CDR3 length is 11 residues. Trimming took 4 bases from V and 1 from J, leaving 2 bases between them. Germline V CDR1 and CDR2: SNHLY, FYNNEI.

DNA of the CDR3: TGTGCCAGCAGTTACTCGATATACGGGAAGTACAATGAGCAGTTCTTC. Its protein is CASSYSIYGKYNEQFF. This rearrangement joins TRBV6-6 to TRBJ2-1; a possible D gene is TRBD2 (5 bases). The CDR3 has 16 residues. The germline CDR1 and CDR2 sequences are MNHNY and SVGAGI (reference sequence). V was pared by 0 bases and J by 4 bases, with 13 bases between.

The chain recombines TRBV12-3 or TRBV12-4 with TRBJ1-4, with 8 bases that match TRBD1. The CDR3 has 15 residues. V dropped 4 bases and J dropped 3; count of bases not matched to a gene: 4. CDR3 nucleotide sequence: TGTGCCAGCAGTTCCAACAGGGGGGCTAATGAAAAACTGTTTTTT. As protein: CASSSNRGANEKLFF.

This chain connects TRBV12-3 or TRBV12-4 to TRBJ2-1; 7 nucleotides line up with TRBD2. The CDR3 consists of 15 residues. The trim removed 3 bases at V and 7 bases at J, leaving 9 bases unmatched. CDR3 amino acids: CASSLVGGPSNEQFF. The CDR3 bases are TGTGCCAGCAGTTTGGTGGGAGGGCCGAGTAATGAGCAGTTCTTC.

This clonotype was seen only a few times. The chain joins TRBV12-3 or TRBV12-4 to TRBJ2-6, with D perhaps TRBD1 (5 bases). There are 15 residues in the CDR3. Trimming stripped 5 bases from V and 0 bases from J, with 8 bases between. As DNA, the CDR3 is TGTGCCAGCAGTATAGACAGCTCTGGGGCCAACGTCCTGACTTTC. Its protein product is CASSIDSSGANVLTF.

This clonotype turned up a few times. The chain links TRBV12-3 or TRBV12-4 to TRBJ2-1, with TRBD2 matching 7 bases. V gave up 6 bases and J gave up 5 bases; unmatched junction bases: 7. This CDR3 comprises 14 residues. DNA of the CDR3: TGTGCCAGCAGCAGCGGGAACGCCAACAATGAGCAGTTCTTC. Its protein is CASSSGNANNEQFF.

This clonotype was observed a handful of times. The chain is built from TRBV7-2 and TRBJ2-5; TRBD1 matches at 10 bases. The V segment lost 0 bases and the J segment 3 bases; nucleotides outside the gene matches: 1. CDR3 size: 15 residues. Germline assignment: CDR1 SGHTA and CDR2 FQGNSA. The DNA for the CDR3 is TGTGCCAGCAGCTTAGCGGGGACAGGGGAAGAGACCCAGTACTTC. This codes for CASSLAGTGEETQYF.

This clonotype was recorded only once. The chain carries TRBV2 and TRBJ1-3, with D possibly matching TRBD1 (6 bases). Trimming stripped 2 bases from V and 6 bases from J, with 8 bases between. Germline lookup yields CDR1 SNHLY and CDR2 FYNNEI. The CDR3 is made up of 13 amino acids. The CDR3 spells CASSENRENTIYF. Written as DNA, the CDR3 is TGTGCCAGCAGTGAAAACAGGGAAAACACCATATATTTT.

The V and J genes are TRBV4-3 and TRBJ1-2; 8 bases line up with TRBD1. The CDR3 sequence is 13 residues long. CDR1 and CDR2 from the germline V gene are LGHNA and YSLEER. V gave up 5 bases and J gave up 5 bases; unmatched junction bases: 4. In DNA, the CDR3 is TGCGCCAGCAGCTCGGACAGGGATTATGGCTACACCTTC. Protein sequence: CASSSDRDYGYTF.

This chain joins TRBV3-1 and TRBJ2-7; possible D gene TRBD1, 5 bases. The CDR3 has 12 amino acids. Trimming took 1 base from V and 6 from J, leaving 7 bases between them. Germline CDR1 LGHDT, CDR2 YNNKEL (reference sequence). CDR3 DNA: TGTGCCAGCAGCCAAGGACAGCTCGAGCAGTACTTC. It encodes CASSQGQLEQYF.

This chain uses TRBV28 with TRBJ1-2; D ambiguous. The V gene lost 3 bases and the J gene lost 0 bases, with 17 bases spanning the gap. The CDR3 sequence is 17 residues long. Germline loops: CDR1 MDHEN, CDR2 SYDVKM. DNA for the CDR3: TGTGCCAGCAGTTTCCGAAGGACGCGGAGGGCTAACTATGGCTACACCTTC. This gives the protein CASSFRRTRRANYGYTF.

The chain employs TRBV6-5 and TRBJ2-2; D may be TRBD2 (6 bases). Germline V gene sequence: CDR1 MNHEY, CDR2 SVGAGI. Trimming stripped 8 bases from V and 6 bases from J, with 19 bases between. The CDR3 is 15 residues long. CDR3 loop: CASGRAWTGAGELFF. The DNA of the CDR3 is TGTGCCAGCGGTCGGGCCTGGACGGGGGCCGGGGAGCTGTTTTTT.

In its sample, this clonotype was seen a few times. The V call is TRBV6-2 or TRBV6-3, the J call TRBJ2-7; the match to TRBD2 covers 12 bases. J was trimmed by 4 bases and V by 6 bases; bases with no gene match: 7. The germline V gene encodes CDR1 MNHEY and CDR2 SVGEGT. This CDR3 spans 15 amino acids. CDR3 loop: CASRSTSGRWYEQYV. In nucleotides, the CDR3 is TGTGCCAGCAGATCTACTAGCGGGAGGTGGTACGAGCAGTACGTC.

The chain combines TRBV28 with TRBJ1-6; D perhaps matches TRBD1 (5 bases). Looked up from germline, CDR1 is MDHEN and CDR2 is SYDVKM. Trimming shortened V by 5 bases and J by 8 bases, and 13 bases separated the two germline ends. The length of the CDR3 is 14 residues. CDR3 amino acids: CASSQDGGYSPLHF. The CDR3 nucleotides are TGTGCCAGCAGTCAGGACGGGGGGTATTCACCCCTCCACTTT.

This sequence joins TRBV19 and TRBJ1-3; D gene ambiguous. V was clipped by 6 bases and J by 2 bases, with 11 bases between them. Germline CDR1 is LNHDA and CDR2 is SQIVND (reference sequence). CDR3 length equals 14 residues. The CDR3, as DNA: TGTGCCAGTAGGAGCGGAAGCGCTGGAAACACCATATATTTT. As protein: CASRSGSAGNTIYF.

Only a few counts were recorded for this clonotype. The chain joins TRBV28 to TRBJ2-3; D may correspond to TRBD1 or TRBD2 (5 bases each). This CDR3 contains 14 residues. Germline V gene data show CDR1 as MDHEN and CDR2 as SYDVKM. V was pared by 3 bases and J by 2 bases, with 9 bases between. CDR3 amino acids: CASSFGTVTDTQYF. The CDR3 nucleotides read TGTGCCAGCAGTTTTGGGACGGTCACAGATACGCAGTATTTT.

The DNA for the CDR3 is TGTGCCAGCAGTGCGGCAGGGTTTCTGGACTATGGCTACACCTTC. Translating gives CASSAAGFLDYGYTF. J is TRBJ1-2 and V is TRBV28; possible D gene TRBD1, 5 bases. This CDR3 is built from 15 residues. Trimming cost V 5 bases and J 3 bases, with 16 bases left between them. In germline, CDR1 is MDHEN, CDR2 SYDVKM.

The chain has TRBV7-2 and TRBJ2-4; 9 nucleotides agree with TRBD2. Looked up from germline, CDR1 is SGHTA and CDR2 is FQGNSA. CDR3 size: 17 residues. With 4 bases clipped from V and 9 bases from J, the junction kept 16 bases outside the gene matches. The CDR3 sequence is CASSSTSSGTSWGIQYF. The CDR3 region has the DNA TGTGCCAGCAGCTCAACATCTAGCGGGACCTCATGGGGCATTCAGTACTTC. The full variable domain, completed using reference TRBV7-2 and TRBJ2-4, is GAGVSQSPSNKVTEKGKDVELRCDPISGHTALYWYRQSLGQGLEFLIYFQGNSAPDKSGLPSDRFSAERTGGSVSTLTIQRTQQEDSAVYLCASSSTSSGTSWGIQYFGAGTRLSVL.

Remarks on this clonotype: One base away lies a much larger clone, so this may be a sequencing read error. This chain joins TRBV7-9 and TRBJ2-7, with 9 bases identical to TRBD1. The CDR3 covers 15 residues. Looked up from germline, CDR1 is SEHNR and CDR2 is FQNEAQ (reference sequence). V shed 5 bases, J shed 3 bases, and the junction held 8 bases outside the gene matches. CDR3 DNA sequence: TGTGCCAGCAGCGGGACAGGGATCGTTTACTACGAGCAGTACTTC. Translating gives CASSGTGIVYYEQYF.

V and J are TRBV19 and TRBJ2-7; a weak D match, TRBD1 (5 bases). Trimming left V 4 bases short and J 3 bases short, with 7 bases between. The CDR3 loop spans 12 amino acids. Germline V CDR1 and CDR2: LNHDA, SQIVND (reference sequence). In nucleotides, the CDR3 is TGTGCCAGTAGTAAAGACAGCTACGAGCAGTACGTC. Translation gives CASSKDSYEQYV.